This T cell receptor (beta chain) was identified in a study of identical twins. Study results and limitations: Rather than following the same donors, the conclusions depended on cross-sectional statistical analysis.

A universal primer site was created by template switching, with the cDNA bearing unique molecular identifiers. TCRdb reprocessed the 5' RACE reads via MiXCR and lists one record per CDR3 protein. The sample records approximately 530,000 distinct CDR3 sequences, 20% to 25% being singletons. Germline values: CDR1 SGHVS, CDR2 FQNEAQ. J was trimmed by 5 bases and V by 5 bases; bases with no gene match: 6. The CDR3 consists of 15 residues. This clonotype was picked up many times. Its antigen is unknown. The data were also submitted as part of a second study, on yellow fever vaccine responses in identical twins.

This chain connects TRBV7-8 to TRBJ2-5, with 12 nucleotides matching TRBD2. This clonotype was sampled from a woman in her late teens or twenties in good health. The specimen sequenced was CD4+ T cells sorted from blood. CDR3 DNA sequence: TGTGCCAGCAGCCCAACTAGCGGGGGGCGGGAGACCCAGTACTTC. This codes for CASSPTSGGRETQYF.